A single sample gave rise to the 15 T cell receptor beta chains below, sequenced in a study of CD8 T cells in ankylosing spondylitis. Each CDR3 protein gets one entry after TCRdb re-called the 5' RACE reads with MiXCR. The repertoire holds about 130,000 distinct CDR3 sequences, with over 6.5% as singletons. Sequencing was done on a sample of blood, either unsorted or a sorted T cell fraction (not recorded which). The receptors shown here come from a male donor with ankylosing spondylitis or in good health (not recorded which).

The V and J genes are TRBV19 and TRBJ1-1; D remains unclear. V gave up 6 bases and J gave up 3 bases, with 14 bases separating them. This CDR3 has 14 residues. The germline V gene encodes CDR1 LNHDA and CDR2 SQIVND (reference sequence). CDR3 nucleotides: TGTGCCAGTAGGCCTGGTTGGGTTGACACTGAAGCTTTCTTT. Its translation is CASRPGWVDTEAFF.

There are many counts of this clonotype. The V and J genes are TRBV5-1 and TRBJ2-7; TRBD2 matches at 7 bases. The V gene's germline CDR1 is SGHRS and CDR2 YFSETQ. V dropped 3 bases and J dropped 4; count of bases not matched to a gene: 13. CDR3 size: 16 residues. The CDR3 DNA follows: TGCGCCAGCAGCTCAGAAGTAAGCGGGATAGGGTACGAGCAGTACTTC. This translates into CASSSEVSGIGYEQYF. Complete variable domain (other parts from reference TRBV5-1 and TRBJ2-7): KAGVTQTPRYLIKTRGQQVTLSCSPISGHRSVSWYQQTPGQGLQFLFEYFSETQRNKGNFPGRFSGRQFSNSRSEMNVSTLELGDSALYLCASSSEVSGIGYEQYFGPGTRLTVT.

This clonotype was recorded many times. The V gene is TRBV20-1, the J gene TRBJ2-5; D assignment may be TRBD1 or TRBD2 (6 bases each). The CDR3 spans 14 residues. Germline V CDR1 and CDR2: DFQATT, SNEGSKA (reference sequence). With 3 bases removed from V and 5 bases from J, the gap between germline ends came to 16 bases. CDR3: CSARAGHGKETQYF. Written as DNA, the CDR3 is TGCAGTGCTAGGGCGGGACATGGGAAGGAGACCCAGTACTTC.

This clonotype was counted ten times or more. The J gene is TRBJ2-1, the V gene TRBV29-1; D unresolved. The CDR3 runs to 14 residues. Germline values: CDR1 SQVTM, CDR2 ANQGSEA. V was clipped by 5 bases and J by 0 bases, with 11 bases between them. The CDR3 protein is CSVPSESSYNEQFF. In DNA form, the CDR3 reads TGCAGCGTTCCCTCGGAGAGCTCCTACAATGAGCAGTTCTTC.

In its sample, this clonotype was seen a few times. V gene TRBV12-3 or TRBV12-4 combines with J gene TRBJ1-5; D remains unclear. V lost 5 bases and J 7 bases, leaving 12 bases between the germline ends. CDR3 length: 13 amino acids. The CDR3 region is CASSTGPGQPQHF. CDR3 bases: TGTGCCAGCAGTACCGGCCCCGGCCAGCCCCAGCATTTT.

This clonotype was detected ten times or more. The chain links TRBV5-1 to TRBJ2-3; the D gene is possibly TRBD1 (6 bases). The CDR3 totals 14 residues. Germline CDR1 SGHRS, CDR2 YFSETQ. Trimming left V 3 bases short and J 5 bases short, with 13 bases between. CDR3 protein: CASSSQGFIDTQYF. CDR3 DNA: TGCGCCAGCAGCTCCCAGGGGTTTATAGATACGCAGTATTTT.

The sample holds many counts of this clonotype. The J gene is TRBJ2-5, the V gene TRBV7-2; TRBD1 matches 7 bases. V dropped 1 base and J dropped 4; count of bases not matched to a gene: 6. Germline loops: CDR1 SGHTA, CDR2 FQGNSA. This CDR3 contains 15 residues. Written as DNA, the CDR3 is TGTGCCAGCAGCTTAGTAGTTGACAGGGCAGAGACCCAGTACTTC. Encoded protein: CASSLVVDRAETQYF.

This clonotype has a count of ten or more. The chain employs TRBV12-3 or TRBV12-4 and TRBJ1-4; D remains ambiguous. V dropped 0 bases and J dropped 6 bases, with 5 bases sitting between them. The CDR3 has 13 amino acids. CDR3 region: CASSLAPYEKLFF. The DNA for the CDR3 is TGTGCCAGCAGTTTAGCGCCGTATGAAAAACTGTTTTTT.

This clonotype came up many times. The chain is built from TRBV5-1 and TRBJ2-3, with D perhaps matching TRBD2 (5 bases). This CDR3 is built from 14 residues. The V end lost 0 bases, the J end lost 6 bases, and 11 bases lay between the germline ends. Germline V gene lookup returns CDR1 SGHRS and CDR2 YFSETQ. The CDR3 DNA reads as TGCGCCAGCAGCTTGGCCGGACTCGCGGATACGCAGTATTTT. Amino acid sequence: CASSLAGLADTQYF.

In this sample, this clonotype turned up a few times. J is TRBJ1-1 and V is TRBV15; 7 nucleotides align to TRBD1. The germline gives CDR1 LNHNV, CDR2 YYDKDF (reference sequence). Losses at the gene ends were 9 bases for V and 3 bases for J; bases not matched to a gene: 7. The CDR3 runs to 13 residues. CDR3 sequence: CATATGLYTEAFF. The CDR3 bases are TGTGCCACGGCGACAGGGCTGTACACTGAAGCTTTCTTT.

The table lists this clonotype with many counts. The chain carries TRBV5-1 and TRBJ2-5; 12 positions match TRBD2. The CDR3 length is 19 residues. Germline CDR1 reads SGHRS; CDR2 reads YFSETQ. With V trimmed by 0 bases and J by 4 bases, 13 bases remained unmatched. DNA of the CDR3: TGCGCCAGCAGCTTGGTTTCGGTCGGAGCTAGCGGGGGGGGAGAGACCCAGTACTTC. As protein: CASSLVSVGASGGGETQYF.

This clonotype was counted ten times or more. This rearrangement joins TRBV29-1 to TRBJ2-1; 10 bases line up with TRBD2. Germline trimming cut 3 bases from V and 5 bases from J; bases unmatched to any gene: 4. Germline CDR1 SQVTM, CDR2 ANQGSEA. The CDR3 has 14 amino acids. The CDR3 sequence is CSVDLAGVDNEQFF. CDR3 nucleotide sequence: TGCAGCGTTGACCTAGCGGGGGTAGACAATGAGCAGTTCTTC.

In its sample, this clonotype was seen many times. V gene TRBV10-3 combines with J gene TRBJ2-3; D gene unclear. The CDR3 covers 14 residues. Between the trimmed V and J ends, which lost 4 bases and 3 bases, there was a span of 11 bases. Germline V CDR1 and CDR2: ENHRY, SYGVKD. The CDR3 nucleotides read TGTGCCATCAGTGCTGACGTCGTAACAGATACGCAGTATTTT. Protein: CAISADVVTDTQYF.

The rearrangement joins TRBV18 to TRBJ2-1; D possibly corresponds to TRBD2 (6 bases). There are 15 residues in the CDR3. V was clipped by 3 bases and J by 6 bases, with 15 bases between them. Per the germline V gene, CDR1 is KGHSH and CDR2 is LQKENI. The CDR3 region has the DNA TGTGCCAGCTCACCCCTGGGGATAGCGGTCAATGAGCAGTTCTTC. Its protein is CASSPLGIAVNEQFF.

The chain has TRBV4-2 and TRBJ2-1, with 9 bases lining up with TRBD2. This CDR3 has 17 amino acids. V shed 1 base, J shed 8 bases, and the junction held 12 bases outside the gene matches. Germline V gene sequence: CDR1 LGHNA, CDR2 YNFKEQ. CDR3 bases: TGTGCCAGCAGCCAAGTCCAGCGGGAGGCCCTAAGGTATGAGCAGTTCTTC. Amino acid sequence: CASSQVQREALRYEQFF.